These 10 T cell receptor beta chains came from one sample sequenced in a study of molecular identifiers for immune sequencing clone quantification. TCRdb independently ran MiXCR on the PCR reads; one entry per CDR3 protein. There are 460,000 or so distinct CDR3 sequences in the sample; about a fifth occur only once, and under 0.85% lies in the top ten. The sequencing input was naive CD8+ T cells from blood, with Jurkat cell RNA spiked in. Subset reported: FACS-sorted CD8+CD4-CCR7+CD45RA+ naive T cells. The receptors come from a human donor in good health. Some libraries in this study had Jurkat cell RNA spiked in.

The chain recombines TRBV15 with TRBJ2-5, with D possibly being TRBD2 (6 bases). Looked up from germline, CDR1 is LNHNV and CDR2 is YYDKDF (reference sequence). CDR3 length: 14 amino acids. V was shortened by 5 bases and J by 9 bases, with 19 bases between the two germline ends. CDR3 nucleotide sequence: TGTGCCACCAGCCCAGGACTATTTGGGGAGGCCCAGTACTTC. Its protein product is CATSPGLFGEAQYF.

This clonotype was observed at least ten times. The chain is built from TRBV7-6 and TRBJ2-3; 10 bases fit TRBD2. The germline gives CDR1 SGHVS, CDR2 FNYEAQ. This CDR3 has 19 amino acids. Unmatched junction bases numbered 10, after V lost 0 bases and J lost 1 base. In nucleotides, the CDR3 is TGTGCCAGCAGCTTAGCGGGTGGAACTAGCGGGGATCGCACAGATACGCAGTATTTT. It yields the protein CASSLAGGTSGDRTDTQYF.

A remark on this clonotype: A read error may be the cause here, since a much bigger clone is one base away. V is TRBV7-9 and J is TRBJ2-3; a possible D gene is TRBD2 (6 bases). The CDR3 totals 15 residues. Germline CDR1 reads SEHNR; CDR2 reads FQNEAQ (reference sequence). This chain's CDR3 is CASSLGPSVTDTKYF. CDR3 DNA sequence: TGTGCCAGCAGCTTAGGTCCTAGCGTCACAGATACGAAGTATTTT.

This clonotype was detected only a few times. This rearrangement joins TRBV6-2 or TRBV6-3 to TRBJ2-5, with TRBD2 identical over 12 bases. Germline V lookup: CDR1 MNHEY, CDR2 SVGEGT. This CDR3 has 16 residues. V dropped 5 bases and J dropped 7; count of bases not matched to a gene: 11. This CDR3 is CASSQGRTSGTGTQYF. The CDR3 DNA is TGTGCCAGCAGTCAAGGCCGGACTAGCGGGACCGGGACCCAGTACTTC.

This clonotype was found many times. One end of the junction is discordant with germline, which a read error may explain. The chain links TRBV7-9 to TRBJ1-1, with D maybe TRBD1 (5 bases). Germline V gene sequence: CDR1 SEHNR, CDR2 FQNEAQ (reference sequence). CDR3 length equals 12 residues. In nucleotides, the CDR3 is TGTGCCGGCAGGGCGGCGAACACTGAAGCTTTCTTT. Translated, it gives CAGRAANTEAFF.

This clonotype was counted ten times or more. The chain couples TRBV13 to TRBJ2-6; no clear D gene. The V end was cut by 0 bases, the J end by 0 bases, with 15 bases between. Germline lookup yields CDR1 PRHDT and CDR2 FYEKMQ (reference sequence). The CDR3 is 19 amino acids. In DNA, the CDR3 is TGTGCCAGCAGCTTAGGCCCCCGTCTGGGCAGCTCTGGGGCCAACGTCCTGACTTTC. This sequence encodes CASSLGPRLGSSGANVLTF.

The genes are TRBV6-4 and TRBJ2-1; the D gene is possibly TRBD2 (6 bases). The CDR3 totals 14 residues. V lost 3 bases to trimming and J lost 7 bases, with 13 bases between them. The germline gives CDR1 MRHNA, CDR2 SNTAGT. CDR3 protein: CASSETGLTNEQFF. CDR3 DNA sequence: TGTGCCAGCAGTGAGACGGGACTTACTAATGAGCAGTTCTTC.

This clonotype was detected only a few times. The J gene is TRBJ2-7, the V gene TRBV4-1; 9 bases are shared with TRBD1. This CDR3 is built from 18 residues. CDR1 is MGHRA, CDR2 YSYEKL, per germline. The trim removed 4 bases at V and 0 bases at J, leaving 13 bases unmatched. The CDR3 nucleotides are TGCGCCAGCAGCCCCACAGGACCGGGACAGGGCCCCTCCTACGAGCAGTACTTC. It yields the protein CASSPTGPGQGPSYEQYF.

This clonotype was seen more than once but under ten times. The gene calls are TRBV14 and TRBJ1-5, with D unresolved. V was clipped by 6 bases and J by 1 base, with 16 bases between them. Germline V gene sequence: CDR1 SGHDN, CDR2 FVKESK. The CDR3 covers 16 residues. The CDR3 region is CASRTGVEVSNQPQHF. The CDR3 DNA reads as TGTGCCAGCAGGACCGGGGTCGAAGTAAGCAATCAGCCCCAGCATTTT. The full variable domain, rest sourced from reference TRBV14 and TRBJ1-5, is EAGVTQFPSHSVIEKGQTVTLRCDPISGHDNLYWYRRVMGKEIKFLLHFVKESKQDESGMPNNRFLAERTGGTYSTLKVQPAELEDSGVYFCASRTGVEVSNQPQHFGDGTRLSIL.

The gene calls are TRBV7-2 and TRBJ2-7, with 10 positions matching TRBD2. The length of the CDR3 is 16 residues. The V and J ends lost 5 bases and 0 bases, in that order; junction bases with no gene match: 7. Germline assignment: CDR1 SGHTA and CDR2 FQGNSA. The CDR3 spells CASSQTGLAVSYEQYF. In DNA, the CDR3 is TGTGCCAGCAGCCAGACAGGACTAGCGGTCTCCTACGAGCAGTACTTC.